Listed below are T cell receptor beta chains from one sample, sequenced in a study of control samples from healthy donors and cancer patients. Here immunoSEQ multiplex PCR was the method, and the copy in TCRdb shows in-frame clones only, minus some. The sample carries around 150,000 clones, roughly 94% recorded once. The material sequenced was PBMCs. The receptors were gathered from a man in his 60s with colorectal cancer. The CDR3 runs from the conserved cysteine through the conserved F or W. The D gene is left open where the match is weak. Only some rows state a clone size, as once, few, many or a class for expanded clones.

>TRBJ1-3|TRBV5-5|15|.|.
CASSLGQGNGNTIYF
TGTGCCAGCAGCTTGGGGCAGGGTAATGGAAACACCATATATTTT
>TRBJ1-6|TRBV21-1|17|.|.
CASSKSARDTNNSPLHF
TGTGCCAGCAGCAAGTCGGCCCGAGACACTAATAATTCACCCCTCCACTTT
>TRBJ2-7|TRBV27|14|.|.
CASSLNGVGEEQYF
TGTGCCAGCAGTTTAAACGGCGTTGGGGAGGAGCAGTACTTC
>TRBJ2-5|TRBV19|15|TRBD2|.
CASSIEGGEGETQYF
TGTGCCAGTAGTATAGAGGGAGGGGAAGGGGAGACCCAGTACTTC
>TRBJ1-1|TRBV19|13|.|.
CASSTTGYTEAFF
TGTGCCAGTAGTACCACAGGGTACACTGAAGCTTTCTTT
>TRBJ2-3|TRBV18|14|.|once
CASSPLSGPDTQYF
TGTGCCAGCTCACCACTTTCAGGTCCGGATACGCAGTATTTT
>TRBJ2-3|TRBV5-1|15|.|few
CASSLAVLSTDTQYF
TGCGCCAGCAGCTTGGCCGTACTGAGCACAGATACGCAGTATTTT
>TRBJ2-7|TRBV7-8|16|TRBD2|.
CASSPRLAGGSYEQYF
TGTGCCAGCAGCCCGCGACTAGCGGGGGGCTCCTACGAGCAGTACTTC
>TRBJ2-5|TRBV4-3|15|TRBD1|.
CASSQVPGGSETQYF
TGCGCCAGCAGCCAAGTGCCAGGGGGCTCGGAGACCCAGTACTTC
>TRBJ2-3|TRBV3-1/TRBV3-2|15|TRBD1|once
CASSQGGQVADTQYF
TGTGCCAGCAGCCAAGGGGGACAGGTAGCAGATACGCAGTATTTT
>TRBJ1-3|TRBV5-6|17|.|.
CASSLKGAGSSGNTIYF
TGTGCCAGCAGCTTGAAAGGGGCAGGGAGCTCTGGAAACACCATATATTTT
>TRBJ1-1|TRBV7-2|13|.|few
CASSLARGTEAFF
TGTGCCAGCAGCTTAGCGCGTGGAACTGAAGCTTTCTTT
>TRBJ2-3|TRBV25-1|11|.|.
CASEGGVTQYF
TGTGCCAGTGAAGGGGGGGTTACGCAGTATTTT
>TRBJ2-1|TRBV19|13|TRBD2|.
CASSTDGGNEQFF
TGTGCCAGTAGTACGGACGGGGGGAATGAGCAGTTCTTC
>TRBJ2-7|TRBV6-2/TRBV6-3|15|TRBD1|.
CASSYEGDSAYEQYF
TGTGCCAGCAGTTACGAAGGGGACAGTGCCTACGAGCAGTACTTC
>TRBJ1-1|TRBV4-1|13|.|.
CASSQALGAEAFF
TGCGCCAGCAGCCAAGCACTCGGAGCTGAAGCTTTCTTT
>TRBJ2-7|TRBV5-1|14|.|.
CASSLGGAPYEQYF
TGCGCCAGCAGCTTAGGAGGGGCACCCTACGAGCAGTACTTC
>TRBJ2-7|TRBV11-2|13|.|.
CASSFGTDYEQYF
TGTGCCAGCAGCTTCGGCACTGACTACGAGCAGTACTTC
>TRBJ2-5|TRBV20-1|11|.|.
CRGQHQETQYF
TGCAGAGGACAGCACCAAGAGACCCAGTACTTC
>TRBJ1-2|TRBV18|12|.|.
CASSLGEDPHTF
TGTGCCAGCTCACTGGGCGAGGATCCCCACACCTTC
>TRBJ1-3|TRBV7-6|15|.|.
CASSLGGGDGNTIYF
TGTGCCAGCAGCTTAGGAGGGGGTGACGGAAACACCATATATTTT
>TRBJ1-5|TRBV18|15|.|.
CASSPQGFDNQPQHF
TGTGCCAGCTCACCACAGGGATTTGACAATCAGCCCCAGCATTTT
>TRBJ1-2|TRBV6-5|13|.|.
CASSYSGVYGYTF
TGTGCCAGCAGTTACTCTGGGGTCTATGGCTACACCTTC
>TRBJ1-3|TRBV6-6|12|.|.
CASSYEGDTIYF
TGTGCCAGCAGTTACGAGGGGGACACCATATATTTT
>TRBJ1-1|TRBV11-2|16|.|.
CASSPRGQRANTEAFF
TGTGCCAGCAGCCCCAGAGGACAGCGGGCGAACACTGAAGCTTTCTTT
>TRBJ1-1|TRBV25-1|13|.|.
CASSAQGNTEAFF
TGTGCCAGCAGTGCACAGGGAAACACTGAAGCTTTCTTT
>TRBJ1-1|TRBV6-5|14|TRBD1|.
CASIGQGATTEAFF
TGTGCCAGCATCGGACAGGGGGCGACGACTGAAGCTTTCTTT
>TRBJ1-2|TRBV30|13|.|.
CAWSAGRTYGYTF
TGTGCCTGGAGTGCCGGGAGGACCTATGGCTACACCTTC
>TRBJ2-7|TRBV27|16|TRBD2|once
CASRGSGGGPSYEQYF
TGTGCCAGCAGAGGGTCCGGCGGGGGGCCCTCCTACGAGCAGTACTTC
>TRBJ1-2|TRBV19|13|.|.
CASSISGVRGYTF
TGTGCCAGTAGTATTTCAGGGGTTCGTGGCTACACCTTC
>TRBJ1-5|TRBV28|14|.|.
CASSLMVTNQPQHF
TGTGCCAGCAGTTTAATGGTCACTAATCAGCCCCAGCATTTT
>TRBJ2-7|TRBV6-5|15|TRBD1|.
CASSYRGRGSYEQYF
TGTGCCAGCAGCTACAGGGGAAGGGGCTCCTACGAGCAGTACTTC
>TRBJ2-7|TRBV18|12|TRBD1|.
CASSPGTDEQYF
TGTGCCAGCTCACCGGGGACAGACGAGCAGTACTTC
>TRBJ1-3|TRBV6-5|15|.|.
CASSYDWGPGNTIYF
TGTGCCAGCAGTTACGATTGGGGGCCTGGAAACACCATATATTTT
>TRBJ2-5|TRBV6-2/TRBV6-3|17|TRBD2|.
CASSPLLLAGEQETQYF
TGTGCCAGCAGCCCCCTCTTACTAGCGGGGGAGCAAGAGACCCAGTACTTC
>TRBJ1-2|TRBV5-1|15|TRBD1|.
CASSAGQGADYGYTF
TGCGCCAGCAGCGCCGGACAGGGGGCTGACTATGGCTACACCTTC
>TRBJ1-2|TRBV5-1|15|.|once
CASSGDLNSAYGYTF
TGCGCCAGCAGCGGAGATCTAAACAGCGCCTATGGCTACACCTTC
>TRBJ2-5|TRBV19|15|.|.
CASSISLNHRETQYF
TGTGCCAGTAGTATAAGCTTAAACCATCGGGAGACCCAGTACTTC
>TRBJ2-1|TRBV19|14|.|.
CASSMRERANEQFF
TGTGCCAGTAGTATGAGGGAGAGGGCCAATGAGCAGTTCTTC
>TRBJ1-3|TRBV3-1/TRBV3-2|15|.|medium-sized
CASSPGLHSGNTIYF
TGTGCCAGCAGCCCCGGACTCCACTCTGGAAACACCATATATTTT
>TRBJ2-7|TRBV6-5|14|.|.
CASRPTPTGYEQYF
TGTGCCAGCAGGCCCACCCCCACCGGCTACGAGCAGTACTTC
>TRBJ2-5|TRBV3-1/TRBV3-2|17|TRBD2|.
CASSRAERGGTRETQYF
TGTGCCAGCAGCCGGGCGGAGCGGGGGGGCACCCGGGAGACCCAGTACTTC
>TRBJ1-2|TRBV4-3|13|.|.
CASSQGQGDGYTF
TGCGCCAGCAGCCAAGGGCAGGGCGATGGCTACACCTTC
>TRBJ1-1|TRBV29-1|13|TRBD1|few
CSVGGQEPRGAFF
TGCAGCGTCGGGGGACAGGAACCGCGGGGGGCTTTCTTT
>TRBJ2-1|TRBV12-5|12|.|once
CASGPGVGEQFF
TGTGCTAGTGGTCCGGGGGTTGGCGAGCAGTTCTTC
>TRBJ1-2|TRBV6-5|13|.|.
CASSRDGNYGYTF
TGTGCCAGCAGTAGGGACGGGAACTATGGCTACACCTTC
>TRBJ2-3|TRBV24-1|13|.|.
CATSDFEADTQYF
TGTGCCACCAGTGATTTTGAGGCAGATACGCAGTATTTT
>TRBJ2-2|TRBV28|16|.|.
CASSLFPGTPTGELFF
TGTGCCAGCAGTTTATTCCCAGGGACCCCCACCGGGGAGCTGTTTTTT
>TRBJ1-5|TRBV6-5|14|.|.
CASSRMARGQPQHF
TGTGCCAGCAGCCGTATGGCAAGGGGGCAGCCCCAGCATTTT
>TRBJ2-7|TRBV4-3|14|TRBD1|once
CASSQQGQGYEQYF
TGCGCCAGCAGCCAACAGGGACAGGGTTACGAGCAGTACTTC
>TRBJ2-1|TRBV3-1/TRBV3-2|12|.|.
CASSQQGNEQFF
TGTGCCAGCAGCCAACAGGGAAATGAGCAGTTCTTC
>TRBJ1-4|TRBV6-1|14|.|.
CASSEKGRGEKLFF
TGTGCCAGCAGTGAAAAGGGGAGGGGTGAAAAACTGTTTTTT
>TRBJ2-1|TRBV19|12|.|.
CASSIAVNEQFF
TGTGCCAGTAGTATAGCAGTAAATGAGCAGTTCTTC
>TRBJ1-2|TRBV7-2|15|TRBD1|.
CASSSWTGQNYGYTF
TGTGCCAGCAGCTCCTGGACAGGGCAGAACTATGGCTACACCTTC
>TRBJ2-4|TRBV18|16|.|.
CASSPINGDPKNIQYF
TGTGCCAGCTCACCAATCAACGGGGATCCCAAAAACATTCAGTACTTC
>TRBJ2-3|TRBV7-9|15|.|.
CASSLAGSSTDTQYF
TGTGCCAGCAGCTTAGCCGGGAGTAGCACAGATACGCAGTATTTT
>TRBJ1-6|TRBV3-1/TRBV3-2|15|.|few
CASSTLSSYNSPLHF
TGTGCCAGCAGCACCCTAAGCTCCTATAATTCACCCCTCCACTTT